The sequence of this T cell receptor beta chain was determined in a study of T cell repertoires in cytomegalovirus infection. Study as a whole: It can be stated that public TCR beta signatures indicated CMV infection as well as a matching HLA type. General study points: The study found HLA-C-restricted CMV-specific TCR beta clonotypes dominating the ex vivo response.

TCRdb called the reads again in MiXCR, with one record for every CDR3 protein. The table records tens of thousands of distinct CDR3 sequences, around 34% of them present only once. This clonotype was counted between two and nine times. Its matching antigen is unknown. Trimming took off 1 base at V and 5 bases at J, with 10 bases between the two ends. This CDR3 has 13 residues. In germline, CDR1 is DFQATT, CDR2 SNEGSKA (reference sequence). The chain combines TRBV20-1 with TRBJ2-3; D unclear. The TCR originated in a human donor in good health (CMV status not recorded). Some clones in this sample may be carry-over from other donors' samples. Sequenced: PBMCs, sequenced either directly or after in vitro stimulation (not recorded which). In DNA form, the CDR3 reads TGCAGTGCTAGAGTGCCTGGCGGAGATACGCAGTATTTT. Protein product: CSARVPGGDTQYF.